The entry below describes one TCR beta chain. The antigen is unknown. This sample stems from a study of regulatory T cells in long-lasting Graves disease. Findings and limits, study-wide: Lower TCR diversity was seen in persistent Graves' patients than in newly diagnosed ones.

Researchers made TCR beta libraries by using iRepertoire HTBI primers and running Arm-PCR on CDR3 regions. TCRdb recomputed calls from the multiplex PCR reads with MiXCR, one row per CDR3 protein. The table has 400,000 to 500,000 distinct CDR3 sequences, around 21% seen once; the top ten hold about 7.8%. As to time point: persistent/refractory GD, antithyroid drugs over 5 years with positive TRAb. The authors made the TCR library using RNA they extracted from PBMCs. Trimming cost V 2 bases and J 5 bases, with 10 bases left between them. This CDR3 is 13 amino acids long. Germline CDR1 MGHDK, CDR2 SYGVNS.

V is TRBV25-1 and J is TRBJ2-7; D possibly corresponds to TRBD1 (5 bases). This specimen was peripheral blood mononuclear cells (PBMCs), taken when the disease was refractory, from a patient treated with antithyroid drugs. The sequence derives from a female donor with Graves disease. This CDR3 reads CASSEQTDHEQYF. CDR3 coding DNA: TGTGCCAGCAGTGAACAGACAGACCACGAGCAGTACTTC.